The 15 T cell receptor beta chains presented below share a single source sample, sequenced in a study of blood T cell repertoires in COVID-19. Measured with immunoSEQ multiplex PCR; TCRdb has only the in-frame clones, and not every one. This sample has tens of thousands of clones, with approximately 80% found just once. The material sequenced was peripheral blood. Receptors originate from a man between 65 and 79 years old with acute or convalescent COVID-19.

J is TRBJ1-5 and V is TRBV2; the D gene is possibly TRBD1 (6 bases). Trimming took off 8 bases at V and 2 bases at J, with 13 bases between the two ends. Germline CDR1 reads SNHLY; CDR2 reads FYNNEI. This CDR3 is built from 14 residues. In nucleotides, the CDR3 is TGTGCCAGCCAGGGGTTATCGCGCAATCAGCCCCAGCATTTT. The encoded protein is CASQGLSRNQPQHF. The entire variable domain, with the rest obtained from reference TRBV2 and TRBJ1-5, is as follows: EPEVTQTPSHQVTQMGQEVILRCVPISNHLYFYWYRQILGQKVEFLVSFYNNEISEKSEIFDDQFSVERPDGSNFTLKIRSTKLEDSAMYFCASQGLSRNQPQHFGDGTRLSIL.

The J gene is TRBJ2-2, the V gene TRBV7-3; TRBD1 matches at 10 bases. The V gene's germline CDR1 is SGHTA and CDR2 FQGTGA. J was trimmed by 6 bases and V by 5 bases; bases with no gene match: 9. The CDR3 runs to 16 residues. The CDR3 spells CASSPPGQGSPGELFF. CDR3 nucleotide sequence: TGTGCCAGCAGCCCTCCGGGACAGGGGTCTCCCGGGGAGCTGTTTTTT. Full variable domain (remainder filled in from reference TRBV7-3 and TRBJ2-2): GAGVSQTPSNKVTEKGKYVELRCDPISGHTALYWYRQSLGQGPEFLIYFQGTGAADDSGLPNDRFFAVRPEGSVSTLKIQRTERGDSAVYLCASSPPGQGSPGELFFGEGSRLTVL.

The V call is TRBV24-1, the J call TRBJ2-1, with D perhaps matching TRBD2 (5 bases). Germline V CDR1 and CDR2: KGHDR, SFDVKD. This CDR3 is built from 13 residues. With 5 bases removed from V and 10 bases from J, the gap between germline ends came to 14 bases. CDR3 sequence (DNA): TGTGCCACCAGTGGTACACTAGTTCGAGAGCAGTTCTTC. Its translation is CATSGTLVREQFF.

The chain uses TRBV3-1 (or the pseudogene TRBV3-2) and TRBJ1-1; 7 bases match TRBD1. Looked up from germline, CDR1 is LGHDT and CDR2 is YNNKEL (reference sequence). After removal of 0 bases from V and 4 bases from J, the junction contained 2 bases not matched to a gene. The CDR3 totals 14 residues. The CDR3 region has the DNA TGTGCCAGCAGCCAAGAGGCAGGGGGCACTGAAGCTTTCTTT. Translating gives CASSQEAGGTEAFF.

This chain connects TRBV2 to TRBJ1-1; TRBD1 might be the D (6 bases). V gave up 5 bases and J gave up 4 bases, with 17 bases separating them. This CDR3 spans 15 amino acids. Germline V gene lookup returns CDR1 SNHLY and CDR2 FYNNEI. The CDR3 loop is CASSTKMIGGTEAFF. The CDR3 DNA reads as TGTGCCAGCAGTACCAAAATGATAGGGGGCACTGAAGCTTTCTTT.

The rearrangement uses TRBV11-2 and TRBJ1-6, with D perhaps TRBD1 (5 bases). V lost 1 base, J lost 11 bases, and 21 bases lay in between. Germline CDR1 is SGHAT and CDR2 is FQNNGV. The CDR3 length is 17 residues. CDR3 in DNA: TGTGCCAGCAGCTTAGTTTACGGCGGGGCCGTGATACCACCCCTCCACTTT. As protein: CASSLVYGGAVIPPLHF.

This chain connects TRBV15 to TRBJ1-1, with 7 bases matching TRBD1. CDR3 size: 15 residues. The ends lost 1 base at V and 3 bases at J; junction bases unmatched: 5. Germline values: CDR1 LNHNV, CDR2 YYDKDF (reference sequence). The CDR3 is CATSRATGIYTEAFF. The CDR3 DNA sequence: TGTGCCACCAGCAGAGCGACAGGGATCTACACTGAAGCTTTCTTT.

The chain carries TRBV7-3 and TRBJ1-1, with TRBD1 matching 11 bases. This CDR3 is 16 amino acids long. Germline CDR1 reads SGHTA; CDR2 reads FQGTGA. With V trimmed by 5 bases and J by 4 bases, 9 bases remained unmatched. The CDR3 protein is CASSPSDRGRITEAFF. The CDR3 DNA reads TGTGCCAGCAGCCCTTCGGACAGGGGGCGGATCACTGAAGCTTTCTTT. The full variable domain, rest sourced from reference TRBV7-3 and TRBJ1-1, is GAGVSQTPSNKVTEKGKYVELRCDPISGHTALYWYRQSLGQGPEFLIYFQGTGAADDSGLPNDRFFAVRPEGSVSTLKIQRTERGDSAVYLCASSPSDRGRITEAFFGQGTRLTVV.

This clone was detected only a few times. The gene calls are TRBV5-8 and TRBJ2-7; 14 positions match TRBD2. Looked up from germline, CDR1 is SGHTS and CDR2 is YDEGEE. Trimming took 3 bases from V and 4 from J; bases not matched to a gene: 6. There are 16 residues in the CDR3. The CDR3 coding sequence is TGTGCCAGCAGCTACGGGACTAGCGGGAGCCAATACGAGCAGTACTTC. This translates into CASSYGTSGSQYEQYF. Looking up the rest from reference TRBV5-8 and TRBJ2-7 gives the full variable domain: EAGVTQSPTHLIKTRGQQATLRCSPISGHTSVYWYQQALGLGLQFLLWYDEGEERNRGNFPPRFSGRQFPNYSSELNVNALELEDSALYLCASSYGTSGSQYEQYFGPGTRLTVT.

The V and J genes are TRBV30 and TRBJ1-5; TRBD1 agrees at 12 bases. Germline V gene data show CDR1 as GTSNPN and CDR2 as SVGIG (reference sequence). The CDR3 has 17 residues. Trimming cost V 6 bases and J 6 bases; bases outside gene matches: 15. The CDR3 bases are TGTGCCTGTGCCGGGACAGGGGGCGGTAGAATGGGTCAGCCCCAGCATTTT. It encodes CACAGTGGGRMGQPQHF.

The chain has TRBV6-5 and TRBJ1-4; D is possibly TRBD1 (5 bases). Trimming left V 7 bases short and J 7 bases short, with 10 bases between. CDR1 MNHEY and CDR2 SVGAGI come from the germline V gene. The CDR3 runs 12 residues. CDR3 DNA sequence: TGTGCCAGCAAACGGGGGGGTGAAAAACTGTTTTTT. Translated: CASKRGGEKLFF.

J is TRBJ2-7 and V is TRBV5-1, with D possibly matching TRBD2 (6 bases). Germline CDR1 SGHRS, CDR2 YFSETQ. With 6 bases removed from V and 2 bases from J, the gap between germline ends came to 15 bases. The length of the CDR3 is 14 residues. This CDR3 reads CASTLGTRAYEQYF. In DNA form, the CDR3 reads TGCGCCAGCACTCTCGGGACTCGAGCCTACGAGCAGTACTTC.

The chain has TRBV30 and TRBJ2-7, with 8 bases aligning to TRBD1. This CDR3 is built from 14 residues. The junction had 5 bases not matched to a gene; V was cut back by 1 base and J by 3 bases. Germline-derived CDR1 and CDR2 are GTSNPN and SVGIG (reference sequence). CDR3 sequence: CAWSADRGLYEQYF. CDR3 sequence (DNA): TGTGCCTGGAGTGCCGACAGGGGCCTCTACGAGCAGTACTTC.

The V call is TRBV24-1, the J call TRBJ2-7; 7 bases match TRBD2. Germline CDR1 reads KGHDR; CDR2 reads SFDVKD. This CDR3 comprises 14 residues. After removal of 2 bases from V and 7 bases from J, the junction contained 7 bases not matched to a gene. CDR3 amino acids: CATSDSLRREEQYF. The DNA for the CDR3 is TGTGCCACCAGTGATTCGTTGAGGCGGGAGGAGCAGTACTTC.

CDR3 sequence (DNA): TGCGCCAGTCAACAGGGATCCACAGATACGCAGTATTTT. It codes for CASQQGSTDTQYF. The V gene is TRBV5-1, the J gene TRBJ2-3; TRBD1 is a possible D gene (6 bases). Germline V gene data show CDR1 as SGHRS and CDR2 as YFSETQ. The CDR3 is 13 amino acids. Trimming took off 8 bases at V and 2 bases at J, with 12 bases between the two ends.